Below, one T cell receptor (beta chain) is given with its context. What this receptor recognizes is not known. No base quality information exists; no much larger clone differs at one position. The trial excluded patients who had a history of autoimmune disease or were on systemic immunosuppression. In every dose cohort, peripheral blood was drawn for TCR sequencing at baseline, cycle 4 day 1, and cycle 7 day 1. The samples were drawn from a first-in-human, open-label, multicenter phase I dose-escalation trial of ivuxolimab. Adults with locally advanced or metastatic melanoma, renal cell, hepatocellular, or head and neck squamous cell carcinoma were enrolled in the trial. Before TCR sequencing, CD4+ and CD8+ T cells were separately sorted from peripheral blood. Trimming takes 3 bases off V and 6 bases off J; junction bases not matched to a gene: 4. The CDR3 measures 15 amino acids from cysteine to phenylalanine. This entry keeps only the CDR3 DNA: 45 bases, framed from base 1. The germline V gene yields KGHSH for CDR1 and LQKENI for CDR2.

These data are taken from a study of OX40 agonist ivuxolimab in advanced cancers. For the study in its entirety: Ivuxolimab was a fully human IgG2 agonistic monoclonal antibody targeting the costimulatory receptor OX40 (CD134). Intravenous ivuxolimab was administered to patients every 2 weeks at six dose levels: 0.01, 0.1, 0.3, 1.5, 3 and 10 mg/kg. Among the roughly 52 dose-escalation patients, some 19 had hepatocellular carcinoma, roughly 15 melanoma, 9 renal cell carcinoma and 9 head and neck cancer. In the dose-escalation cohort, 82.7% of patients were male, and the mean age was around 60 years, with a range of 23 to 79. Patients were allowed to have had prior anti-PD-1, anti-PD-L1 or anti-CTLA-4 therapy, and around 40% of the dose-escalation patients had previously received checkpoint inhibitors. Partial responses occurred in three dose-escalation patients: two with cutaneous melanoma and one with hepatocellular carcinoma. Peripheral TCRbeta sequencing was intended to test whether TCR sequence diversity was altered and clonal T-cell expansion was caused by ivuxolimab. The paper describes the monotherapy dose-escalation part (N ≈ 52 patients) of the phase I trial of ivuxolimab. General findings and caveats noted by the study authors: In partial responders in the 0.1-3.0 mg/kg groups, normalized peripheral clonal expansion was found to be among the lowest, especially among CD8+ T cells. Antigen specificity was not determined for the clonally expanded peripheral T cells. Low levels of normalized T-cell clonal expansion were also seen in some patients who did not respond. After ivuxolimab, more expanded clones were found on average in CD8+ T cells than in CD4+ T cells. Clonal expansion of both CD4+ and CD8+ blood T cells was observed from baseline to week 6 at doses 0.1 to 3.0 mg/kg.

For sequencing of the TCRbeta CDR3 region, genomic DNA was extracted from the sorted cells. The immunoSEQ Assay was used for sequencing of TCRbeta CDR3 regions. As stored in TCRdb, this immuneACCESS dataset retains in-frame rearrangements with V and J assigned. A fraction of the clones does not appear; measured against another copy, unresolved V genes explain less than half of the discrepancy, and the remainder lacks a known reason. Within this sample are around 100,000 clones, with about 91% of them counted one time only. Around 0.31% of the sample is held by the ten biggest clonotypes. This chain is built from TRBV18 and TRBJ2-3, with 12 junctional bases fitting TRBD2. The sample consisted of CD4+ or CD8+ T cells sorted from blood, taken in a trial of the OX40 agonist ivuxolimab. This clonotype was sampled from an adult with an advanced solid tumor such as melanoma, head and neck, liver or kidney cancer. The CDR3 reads CASSPLAGGSDTQYF. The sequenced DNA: TGTGCCAGCTCACCGCTAGCGGGAGGGTCGGATACGCAGTATTTT.